This T cell receptor (beta chain) is from a study of read filtering for tumor transcriptome and immune sequencing. As for the study in general: Among patients, some 17 were male and around 13 female, aged roughly 45 to 80 (mean approximately 64).

This clonotype was counted many times. The antigen is unknown. Findings of the study overall: IR-seq and RNA-seq agreed better without single-read clonotypes.

At the time of active disease, bone marrow was collected from every patient. This library used roughly 400 ng RNA and molecular barcoded adaptors spanning alpha/delta and beta/gamma chains. TCRdb reprocessed the reads via MiXCR and lists one record per CDR3 protein. The sample gives about 23,000 distinct CDR3 sequences, roughly an eighth of which show up once; 60% to 80% is in the top ten. The sequence was obtained from a donor at least 40 years old with multiple myeloma. Sequenced sample: a population of CD138-negative cells sorted from bone marrow.

The CDR3 sequence: CASSLVVTGVNTEAFF. For the CDR3, the DNA is TGTGCCAGCAGCTTAGTGGTAACGGGGGTAAACACTGAAGCTTTCTTT. This chain joins TRBV7-2 and TRBJ1-1, with a weak D call TRBD1 (5 bases). This CDR3 is 16 amino acids long. The germline CDR1 and CDR2 sequences are SGHTA and FQGNSA. The ends were cut back, 1 base at V and 2 bases at J, with 14 bases in the middle.